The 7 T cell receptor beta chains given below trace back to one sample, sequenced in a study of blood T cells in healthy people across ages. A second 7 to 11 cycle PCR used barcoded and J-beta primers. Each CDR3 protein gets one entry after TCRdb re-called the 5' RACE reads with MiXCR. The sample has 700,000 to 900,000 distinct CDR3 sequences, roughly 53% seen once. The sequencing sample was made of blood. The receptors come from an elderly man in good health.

The DNA of the CDR3 is TGTGCCAGCAGCGAGTCAGCGGGGTTTGAGACCCAGTACTTC. Amino acid sequence: CASSESAGFETQYF. The chain is built from TRBV9 and TRBJ2-7, with 7 bases identical to TRBD2. The J call may be in error: the DNA end matches TRBJ2-5 better. CDR1 and CDR2 (germline): SGDLS, YYNGEE. The CDR3 consists of 14 residues.

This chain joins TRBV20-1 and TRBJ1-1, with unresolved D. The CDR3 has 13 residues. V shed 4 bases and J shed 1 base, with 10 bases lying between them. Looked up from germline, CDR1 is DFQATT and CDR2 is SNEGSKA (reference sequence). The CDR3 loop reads CSAKLTANTEAFF. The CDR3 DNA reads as TGCAGTGCTAAACTGACGGCGAACACTGAAGCTTTCTTT.

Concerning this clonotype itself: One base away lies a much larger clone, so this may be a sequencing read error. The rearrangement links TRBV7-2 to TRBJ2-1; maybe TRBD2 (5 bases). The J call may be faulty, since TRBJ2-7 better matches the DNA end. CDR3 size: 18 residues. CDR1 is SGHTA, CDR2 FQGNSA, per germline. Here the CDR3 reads CASSLAAGGLSSYNEQYF. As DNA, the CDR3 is TGTGCCAGCAGCTTAGCGGCGGGCGGGTTGAGCTCCTACAATGAGCAGTACTTC.

CDR3 protein: CASSLVYAYEQYF. CDR3 in DNA: TGTGCCAGCAGCTTAGTGTATGCCTACGAGCAGTACTTC. V usage is TRBV7-8 and J usage is TRBJ2-5, with unresolved D. The end of the DNA is better explained by TRBJ2-7, so the J call may be wrong. Germline V CDR1 and CDR2: SGHVS, FQNEAQ. The CDR3 totals 13 residues.

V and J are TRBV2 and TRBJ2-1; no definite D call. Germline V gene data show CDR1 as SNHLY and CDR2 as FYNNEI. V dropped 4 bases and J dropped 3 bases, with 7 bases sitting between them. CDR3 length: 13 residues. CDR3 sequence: CASSGPNYNEQFF. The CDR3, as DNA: TGTGCCAGCAGTGGACCGAACTACAATGAGCAGTTCTTC. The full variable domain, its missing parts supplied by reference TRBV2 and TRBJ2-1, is EPEVTQTPSHQVTQMGQEVILRCVPISNHLYFYWYRQILGQKVEFLVSFYNNEISEKSEIFDDQFSVERPDGSNFTLKIRSTKLEDSAMYFCASSGPNYNEQFFGPGTRLTVL.

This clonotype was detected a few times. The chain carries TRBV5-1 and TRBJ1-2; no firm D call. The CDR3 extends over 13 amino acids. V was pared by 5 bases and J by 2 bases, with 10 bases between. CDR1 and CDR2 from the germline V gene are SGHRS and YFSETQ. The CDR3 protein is CASSSSVNYGYTF. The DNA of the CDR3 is TGCGCCAGCAGTAGTTCAGTAAACTATGGCTACACCTTC.

Here the CDR3 reads CASSVAGGSETQYF. Written as DNA, the CDR3 is TGTGCCAGCAGCGTGGCGGGAGGGTCCGAGACCCAGTACTTC. The genes are TRBV9 and TRBJ2-7; 9 bases are shared with TRBD2. The end of the DNA is better explained by TRBJ2-5, so the J call may be wrong. The germline V gene has CDR1 SGDLS and CDR2 YYNGEE. The CDR3 extends over 14 amino acids.